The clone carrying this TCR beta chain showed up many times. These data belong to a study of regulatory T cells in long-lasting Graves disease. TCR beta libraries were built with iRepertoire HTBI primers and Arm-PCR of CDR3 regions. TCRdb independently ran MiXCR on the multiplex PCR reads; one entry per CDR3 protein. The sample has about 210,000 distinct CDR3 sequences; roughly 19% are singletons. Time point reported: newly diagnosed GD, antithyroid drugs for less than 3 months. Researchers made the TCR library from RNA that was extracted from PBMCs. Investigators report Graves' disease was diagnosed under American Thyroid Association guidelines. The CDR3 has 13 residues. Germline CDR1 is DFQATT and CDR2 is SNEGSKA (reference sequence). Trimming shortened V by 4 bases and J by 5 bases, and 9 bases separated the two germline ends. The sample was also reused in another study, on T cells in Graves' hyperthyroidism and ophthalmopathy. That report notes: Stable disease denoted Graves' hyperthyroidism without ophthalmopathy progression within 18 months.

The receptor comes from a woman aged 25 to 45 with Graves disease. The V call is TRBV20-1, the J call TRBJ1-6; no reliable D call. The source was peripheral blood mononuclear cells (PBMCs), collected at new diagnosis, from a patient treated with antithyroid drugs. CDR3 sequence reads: CSATTNNNSPLHF. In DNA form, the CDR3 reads TGCAGTGCTACCACTAATAATAATTCACCCCTCCACTTT.